There are many counts of the clone carrying this T cell receptor (beta chain). Its target is not known. Via MiXCR, TCRdb re-called the reads, giving one row per CDR3 protein. The sample lists around 230,000 distinct CDR3 sequences, roughly 6.5% occurring once. V was shortened by 3 bases and J by 0 bases, with 7 bases between the two germline ends. The CDR3 has 14 residues. Germline assignment: CDR1 SGHNT and CDR2 YYREEE (reference sequence). These data come from a study of T cell repertoires in cytomegalovirus infection. Study conclusions and caveats: Across the ex vivo response, the dominant clonotypes were HLA-C-restricted CMV-specific TCR beta clonotypes.

Sequenced sample: PBMCs. The source is a human donor in good health (CMV status not recorded). Some clones in this sample may be carry-over from other donors' samples. The rearrangement uses TRBV5-4 and TRBJ1-3; a weak D match, TRBD1 (5 bases). The CDR3: CASSSRDSGNTIYF. As DNA, the CDR3 is TGTGCCAGCAGCTCCAGGGACTCTGGAAACACCATATATTTT.